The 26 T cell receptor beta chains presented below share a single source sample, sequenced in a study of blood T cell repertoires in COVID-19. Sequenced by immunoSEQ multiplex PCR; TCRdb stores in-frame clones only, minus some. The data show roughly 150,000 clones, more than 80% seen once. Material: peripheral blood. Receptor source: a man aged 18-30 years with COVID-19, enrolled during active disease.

CDR3 sequence reads: CASRGGTGELFF. Here the CDR3 DNA reads TGTGCCAGTAGGGGGGGGACCGGGGAGCTGTTTTTT. This sequence joins TRBV19 and TRBJ2-2; 7 nucleotides match TRBD2. CDR1 is LNHDA, CDR2 SQIVND, per germline (reference sequence). Losses at the gene ends were 6 bases for V and 5 bases for J; bases not matched to a gene: 0. This CDR3 contains 12 residues.

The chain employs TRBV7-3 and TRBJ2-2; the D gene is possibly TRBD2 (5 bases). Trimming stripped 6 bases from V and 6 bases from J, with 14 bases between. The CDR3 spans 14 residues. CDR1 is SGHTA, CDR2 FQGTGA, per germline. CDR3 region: CASRPGLASGELFF. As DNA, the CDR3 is TGTGCCAGCAGGCCCGGGCTAGCCTCCGGGGAGCTGTTTTTT.

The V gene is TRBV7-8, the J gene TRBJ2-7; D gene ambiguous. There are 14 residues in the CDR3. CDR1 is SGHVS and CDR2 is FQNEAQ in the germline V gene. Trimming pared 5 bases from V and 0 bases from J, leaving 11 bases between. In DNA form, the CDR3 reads TGTGCCAGCAGCCTTGACACCCTCTCCTACGAGCAGTACTTC. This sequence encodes CASSLDTLSYEQYF. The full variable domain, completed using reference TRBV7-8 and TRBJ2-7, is GAGVSQSPRYKVAKRGQDVALRCDPISGHVSLFWYQQALGQGPEFLTYFQNEAQLDKSGLPSDRFFAERPEGSVSTLKIQRTQQEDSAVYLCASSLDTLSYEQYFGPGTRLTVT.

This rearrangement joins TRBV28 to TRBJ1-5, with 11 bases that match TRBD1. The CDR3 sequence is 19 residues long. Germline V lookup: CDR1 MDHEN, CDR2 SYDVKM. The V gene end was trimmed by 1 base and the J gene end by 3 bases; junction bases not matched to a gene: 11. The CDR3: CASSLYRPGQGVYNQPQHF. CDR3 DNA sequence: TGTGCCAGCAGTTTATACCGCCCGGGACAGGGGGTTTACAATCAGCCCCAGCATTTT.

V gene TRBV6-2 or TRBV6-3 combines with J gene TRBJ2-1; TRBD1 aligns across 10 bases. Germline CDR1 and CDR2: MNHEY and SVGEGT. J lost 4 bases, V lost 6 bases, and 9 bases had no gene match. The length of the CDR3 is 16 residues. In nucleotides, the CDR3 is TGTGCCAGCAGCCCCGACAGGGGGCGCATGTACAATGAGCAGTTCTTC. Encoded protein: CASSPDRGRMYNEQFF.

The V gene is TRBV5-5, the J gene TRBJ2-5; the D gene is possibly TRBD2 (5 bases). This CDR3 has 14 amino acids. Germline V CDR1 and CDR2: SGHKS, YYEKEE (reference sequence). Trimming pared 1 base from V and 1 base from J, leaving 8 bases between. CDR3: CASSLPGVQETQYF. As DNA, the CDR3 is TGTGCCAGCAGCTTGCCCGGGGTCCAAGAGACCCAGTACTTC.

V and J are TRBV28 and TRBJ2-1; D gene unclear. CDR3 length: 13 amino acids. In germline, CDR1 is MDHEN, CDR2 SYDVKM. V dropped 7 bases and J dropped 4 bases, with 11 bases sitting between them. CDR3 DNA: TGTGCCAGCACCCCCCCGAGATACAATGAGCAGTTCTTC. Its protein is CASTPPRYNEQFF. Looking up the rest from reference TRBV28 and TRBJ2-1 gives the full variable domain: DVKVTQSSRYLVKRTGEKVFLECVQDMDHENMFWYRQDPGLGLRLIYFSYDVKMKEKGDIPEGYSVSREKKERFSLILESASTNQTSMYLCASTPPRYNEQFFGPGTRLTVL.

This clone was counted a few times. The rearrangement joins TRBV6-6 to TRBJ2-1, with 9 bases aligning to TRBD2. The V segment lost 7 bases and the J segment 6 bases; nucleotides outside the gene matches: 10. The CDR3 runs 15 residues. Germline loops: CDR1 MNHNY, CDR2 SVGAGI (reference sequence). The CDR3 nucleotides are TGTGCCAGCACCGTAGCGGGAGCTGATGGCAATGAGCAGTTCTTC. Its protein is CASTVAGADGNEQFF.

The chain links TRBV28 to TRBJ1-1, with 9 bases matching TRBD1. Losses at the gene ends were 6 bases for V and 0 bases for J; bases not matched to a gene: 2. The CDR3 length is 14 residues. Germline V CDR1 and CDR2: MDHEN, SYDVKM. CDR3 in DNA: TGTGCCAGCAGAGACAGGGGGGTGAACACTGAAGCTTTCTTT. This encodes CASRDRGVNTEAFF.

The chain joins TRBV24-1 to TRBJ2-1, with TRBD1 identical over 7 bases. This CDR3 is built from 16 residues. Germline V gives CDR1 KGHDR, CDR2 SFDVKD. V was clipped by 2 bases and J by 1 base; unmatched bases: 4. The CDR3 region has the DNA TGTGCCACCAGTGATTCCCGACAGGGTTCCTACAATGAGCAGTTCTTC. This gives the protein CATSDSRQGSYNEQFF.

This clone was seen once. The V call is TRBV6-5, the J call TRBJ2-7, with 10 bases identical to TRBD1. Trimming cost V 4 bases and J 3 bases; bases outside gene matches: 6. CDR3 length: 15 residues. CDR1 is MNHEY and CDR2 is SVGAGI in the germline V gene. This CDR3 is CASSSRGQGIYEQYF. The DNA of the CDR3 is TGTGCCAGCAGTTCCCGGGGACAGGGGATCTACGAGCAGTACTTC.

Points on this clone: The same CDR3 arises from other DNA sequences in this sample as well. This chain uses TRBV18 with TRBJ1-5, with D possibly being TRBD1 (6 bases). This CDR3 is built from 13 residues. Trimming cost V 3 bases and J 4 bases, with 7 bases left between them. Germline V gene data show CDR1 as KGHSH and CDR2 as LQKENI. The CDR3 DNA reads TGTGCCAGCTCACCTCAGGGGAATCAGCCCCAGCATTTT. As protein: CASSPQGNQPQHF.

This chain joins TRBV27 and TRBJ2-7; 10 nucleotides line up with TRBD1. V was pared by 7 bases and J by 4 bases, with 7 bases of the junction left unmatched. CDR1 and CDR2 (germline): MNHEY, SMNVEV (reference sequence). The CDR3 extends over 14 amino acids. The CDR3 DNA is TGTGCCAGCACCCGGGACAGGGGCAGTTACGAGCAGTACTTC. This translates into CASTRDRGSYEQYF.

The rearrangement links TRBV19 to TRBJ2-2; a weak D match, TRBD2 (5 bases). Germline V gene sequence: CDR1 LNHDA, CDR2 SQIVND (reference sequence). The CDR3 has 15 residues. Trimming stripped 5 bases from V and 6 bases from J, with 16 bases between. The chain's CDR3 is CASSPGLPGAGELFF. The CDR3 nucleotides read TGTGCCAGTAGTCCAGGACTTCCCGGGGCCGGGGAGCTGTTTTTT.

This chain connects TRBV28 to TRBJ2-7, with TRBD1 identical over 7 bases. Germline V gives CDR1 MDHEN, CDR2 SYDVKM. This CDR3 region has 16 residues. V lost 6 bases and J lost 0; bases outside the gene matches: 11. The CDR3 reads CASSPLDRASSYEQYF. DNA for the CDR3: TGTGCCAGCAGCCCCCTTGACAGGGCAAGCTCCTACGAGCAGTACTTC.

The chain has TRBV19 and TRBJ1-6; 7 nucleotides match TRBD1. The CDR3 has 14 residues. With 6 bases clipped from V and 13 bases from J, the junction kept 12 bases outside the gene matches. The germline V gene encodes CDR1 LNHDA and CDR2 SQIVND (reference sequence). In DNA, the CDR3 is TGTGCCAGTAGAGGGCGGACAGGCAGCGGGCCCCTCCACTTT. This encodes CASRGRTGSGPLHF.

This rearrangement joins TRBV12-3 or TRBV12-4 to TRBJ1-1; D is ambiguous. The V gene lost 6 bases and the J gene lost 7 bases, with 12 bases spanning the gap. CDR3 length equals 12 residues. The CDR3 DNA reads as TGTGCCAGCAGCCCTACCCTGGTTGAAGCTTTCTTT. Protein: CASSPTLVEAFF.

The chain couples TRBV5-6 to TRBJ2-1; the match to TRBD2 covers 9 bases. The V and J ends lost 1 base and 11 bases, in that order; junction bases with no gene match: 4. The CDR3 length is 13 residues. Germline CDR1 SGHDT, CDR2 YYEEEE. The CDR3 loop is CASSLPSGIKQFF. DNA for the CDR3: TGTGCCAGCAGCTTGCCTAGCGGGATAAAGCAGTTCTTC. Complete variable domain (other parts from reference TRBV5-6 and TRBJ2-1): DAGVTQSPTHLIKTRGQQVTLRCSPKSGHDTVSWYQQALGQGPQFIFQYYEEEERQRGNFPDRFSGHQFPNYSSELNVNALLLGDSALYLCASSLPSGIKQFFGPGTRLTVL.

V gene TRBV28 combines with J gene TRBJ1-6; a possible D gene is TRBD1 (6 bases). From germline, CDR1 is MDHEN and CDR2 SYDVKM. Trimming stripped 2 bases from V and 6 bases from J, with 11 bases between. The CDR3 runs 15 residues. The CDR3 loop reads CASSLTGQRNSPLHF. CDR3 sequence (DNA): TGTGCCAGCAGTTTAACAGGGCAACGTAATTCACCCCTCCACTTT.

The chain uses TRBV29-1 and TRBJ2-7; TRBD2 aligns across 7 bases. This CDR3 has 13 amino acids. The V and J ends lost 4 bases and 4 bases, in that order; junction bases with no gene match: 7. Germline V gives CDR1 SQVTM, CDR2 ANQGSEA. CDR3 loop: CSVGGGPAYEQYF. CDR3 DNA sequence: TGCAGCGTTGGGGGGGGTCCAGCTTACGAGCAGTACTTC.

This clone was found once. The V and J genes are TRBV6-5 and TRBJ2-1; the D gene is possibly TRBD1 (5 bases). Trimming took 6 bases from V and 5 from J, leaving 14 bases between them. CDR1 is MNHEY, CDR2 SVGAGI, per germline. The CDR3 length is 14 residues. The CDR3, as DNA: TGTGCCAGCAGCCGGACACGGAACAACAATGAGCAGTTCTTC. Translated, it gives CASSRTRNNNEQFF.

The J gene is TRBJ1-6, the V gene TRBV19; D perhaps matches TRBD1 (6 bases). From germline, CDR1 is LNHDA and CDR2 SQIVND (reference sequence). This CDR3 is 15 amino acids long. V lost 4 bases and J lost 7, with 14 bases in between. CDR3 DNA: TGTGCCAGTAGTAAGAACAGGGCGGAGAATTCACCCCTCCACTTT. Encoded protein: CASSKNRAENSPLHF.

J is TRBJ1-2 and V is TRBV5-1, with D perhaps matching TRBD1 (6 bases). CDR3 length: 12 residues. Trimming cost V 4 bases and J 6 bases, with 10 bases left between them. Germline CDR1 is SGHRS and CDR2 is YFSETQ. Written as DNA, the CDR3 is TGCGCCAGCAGCCCGACAGGCGATGGCTACACCTTC. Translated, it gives CASSPTGDGYTF. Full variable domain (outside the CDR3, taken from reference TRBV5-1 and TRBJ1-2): KAGVTQTPRYLIKTRGQQVTLSCSPISGHRSVSWYQQTPGQGLQFLFEYFSETQRNKGNFPGRFSGRQFSNSRSEMNVSTLELGDSALYLCASSPTGDGYTFGSGTRLTVV.

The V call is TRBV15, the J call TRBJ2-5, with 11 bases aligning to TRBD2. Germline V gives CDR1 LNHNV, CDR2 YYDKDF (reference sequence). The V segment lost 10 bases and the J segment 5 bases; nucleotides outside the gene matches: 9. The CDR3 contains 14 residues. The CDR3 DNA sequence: TGTGCCAGTCGCGGGACTAGCGGAGAGGAGACCCAGTACTTC. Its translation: CASRGTSGEETQYF. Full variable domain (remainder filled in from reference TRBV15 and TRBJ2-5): DAMVIQNPRYQVTQFGKPVTLSCSQTLNHNVMYWYQQKSSQAPKLLFHYYDKDFNNEADTPDNFQSRRPNTSFCFLDIRSPGLGDTAMYLCASRGTSGEETQYFGPGTRLLVL.

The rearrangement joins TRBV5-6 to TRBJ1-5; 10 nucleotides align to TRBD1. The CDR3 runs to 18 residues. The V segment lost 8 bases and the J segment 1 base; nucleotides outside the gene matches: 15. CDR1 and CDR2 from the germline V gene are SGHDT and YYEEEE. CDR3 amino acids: CASWWDRGLGGSNQPQHF. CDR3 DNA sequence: TGTGCCAGTTGGTGGGACAGGGGCTTGGGTGGAAGCAATCAGCCCCAGCATTTT.

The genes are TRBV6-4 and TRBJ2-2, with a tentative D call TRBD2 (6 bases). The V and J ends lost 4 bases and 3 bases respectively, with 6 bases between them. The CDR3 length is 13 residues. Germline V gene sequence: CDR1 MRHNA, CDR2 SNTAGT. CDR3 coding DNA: TGTGCCAGCAGTGGGGGGGACACCGGGGAGCTGTTTTTT. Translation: CASSGGDTGELFF.